This T cell receptor beta chain was retrieved from a study of Graves' ophthalmopathy and Graves' hyperthyroidism. The V gene's germline CDR1 is SGHTA and CDR2 FQGTGA. The ends were cut back, 5 bases at V and 6 bases at J, with 7 bases in the middle. CDR3 size: 12 residues. Ten or more counts support this clonotype. For repertoire sequencing, the TCR beta CDR3 regions were amplified from RNA transcripts. HTBI primers were used in a first-round RT-PCR, which preceded a second-round multiplex PCR. TCRdb independently ran MiXCR on the multiplex PCR reads; one entry per CDR3 protein. The sample has about 1.2 million distinct CDR3 sequences; less than 45% are singletons.

The rearrangement joins TRBV7-3 to TRBJ2-2; unclear D gene. The specimen was peripheral blood or thyroid tissue (not recorded which). This clonotype originated in an adult man with Graves' hyperthyroidism. The CDR3, as DNA: TGTGCCAGCAGCCGTGGGGCCGGGGAGCTGTTTTTT. Protein product: CASSRGAGELFF.